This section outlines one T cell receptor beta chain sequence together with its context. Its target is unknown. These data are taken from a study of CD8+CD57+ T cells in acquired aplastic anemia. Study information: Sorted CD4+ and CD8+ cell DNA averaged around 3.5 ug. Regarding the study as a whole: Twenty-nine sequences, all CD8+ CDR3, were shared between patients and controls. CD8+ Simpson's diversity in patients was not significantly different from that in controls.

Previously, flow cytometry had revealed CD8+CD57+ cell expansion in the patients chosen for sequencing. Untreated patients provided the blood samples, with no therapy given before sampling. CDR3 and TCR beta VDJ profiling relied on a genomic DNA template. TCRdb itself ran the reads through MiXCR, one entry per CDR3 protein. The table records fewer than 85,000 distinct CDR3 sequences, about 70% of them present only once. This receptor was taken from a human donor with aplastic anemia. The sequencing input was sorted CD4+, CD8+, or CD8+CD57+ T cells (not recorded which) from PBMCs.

DNA of the CDR3: TGTGCCAGCAACCCCACACCCGATGGCTACACCTTC. Translating gives CASNPTPDGYTF. V is TRBV5-8 and J is TRBJ1-2; no firm D call. Per the germline V gene, CDR1 is SGHTS and CDR2 is YDEGEE. The CDR3 consists of 12 residues. The ends were cut back, 6 bases at V and 6 bases at J, with 12 bases in the middle.